Sequencing of this T cell receptor beta chain was carried out in a study of cytomegalovirus exposure and HLA in healthy donors. In the study overall: Roughly 180 million T cells yielded 100 million or so unique TCR beta sequences in earlier analysis. Study-level points and caveats: The study put under 200 TCR beta chains on its list as cytomegalovirus-associated. More clonal expansion characterized HLA-associated TCR beta chains than equally common others in a later analysis.

CDR1 LGHNA and CDR2 YNFKEQ come from the germline V gene. J was trimmed by 2 bases and V by 8 bases; bases with no gene match: 5. The CDR3 runs to 15 residues. Points on this clone: The antigen remains undetermined.

Amplification used 60 Vbeta primers and 13 Jbeta primers. The data were produced by immunoSEQ multiplex PCR, yet TCRdb's version contains in-frame clones alone and is incomplete. Among about 79,000 clones listed, roughly two thirds were seen once. The clonotype comes from a woman in her forties or fifties in good health and CMV-seropositive. This rearrangement joins TRBV4-2 to TRBJ2-1, with 11 bases fitting TRBD2. The sequenced sample consisted of PBMCs. CDR3 protein: CASSHSGGAYNEQFF. The CDR3 DNA reads as TGTGCCAGCTCCCATAGCGGGGGGGCCTACAATGAGCAGTTCTTC.